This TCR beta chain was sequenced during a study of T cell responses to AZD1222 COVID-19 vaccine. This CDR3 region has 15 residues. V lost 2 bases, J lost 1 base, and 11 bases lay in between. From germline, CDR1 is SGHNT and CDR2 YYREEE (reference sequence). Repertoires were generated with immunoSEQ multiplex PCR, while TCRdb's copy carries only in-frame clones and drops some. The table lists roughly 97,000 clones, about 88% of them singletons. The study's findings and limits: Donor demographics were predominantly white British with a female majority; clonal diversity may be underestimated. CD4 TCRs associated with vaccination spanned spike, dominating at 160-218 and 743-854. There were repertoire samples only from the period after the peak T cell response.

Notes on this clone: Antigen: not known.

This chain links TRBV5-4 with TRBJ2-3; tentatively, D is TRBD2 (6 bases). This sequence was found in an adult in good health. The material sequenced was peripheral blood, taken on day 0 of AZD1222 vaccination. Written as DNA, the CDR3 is TGTGCCAGCAGCTTCGGGGGTCATGGCACAGATACGCAGTATTTT. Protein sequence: CASSFGGHGTDTQYF.